A single sample gave rise to the 17 T cell receptor beta chains below, sequenced in a study of blood T cell repertoires in COVID-19. Method: immunoSEQ multiplex PCR; TCRdb's copy keeps in-frame clones and lacks some. The sample lists around 370,000 clones, nearly 90% seen once, with 6.5% in the top ten. The sequenced sample consisted of peripheral blood. Source of these receptors: a man aged 18 to 29 with active or convalescent COVID-19.

The chain combines TRBV7-2 with TRBJ1-4; D perhaps matches TRBD1 (6 bases). The CDR3 has 15 residues. V dropped 3 bases and J dropped 7 bases, with 15 bases sitting between them. Looked up from germline, CDR1 is SGHTA and CDR2 is FQGNSA. CDR3 sequence reads: CASSFLYREGEKLFF. DNA of the CDR3: TGTGCCAGCAGCTTTTTGTACAGGGAGGGTGAAAAACTGTTTTTT.

This chain joins TRBV5-1 and TRBJ2-7; 11 positions agree with TRBD2. The germline CDR1 and CDR2 sequences are SGHRS and YFSETQ. The CDR3 runs 15 residues. Trimming at V came to 6 bases and at J to 1 base, leaving 6 bases not matched to a gene. The CDR3 loop is CASTQLAGASYEQYF. CDR3 nucleotides: TGCGCCAGCACCCAACTAGCGGGAGCGTCCTACGAGCAGTACTTC. The full variable domain, its missing parts supplied by reference TRBV5-1 and TRBJ2-7, is KAGVTQTPRYLIKTRGQQVTLSCSPISGHRSVSWYQQTPGQGLQFLFEYFSETQRNKGNFPGRFSGRQFSNSRSEMNVSTLELGDSALYLCASTQLAGASYEQYFGPGTRLTVT.

V gene TRBV4-1 combines with J gene TRBJ1-6; no definite D call. The CDR3 is 15 residues long. The germline gives CDR1 MGHRA, CDR2 YSYEKL. V lost 4 bases to trimming and J lost 4 bases, with 11 bases between them. CDR3 region: CASSPHTFYNSPLHF. CDR3 DNA: TGCGCCAGCAGCCCCCACACCTTTTATAATTCACCCCTCCACTTT.

The chain carries TRBV27 and TRBJ2-1; maybe TRBD2 (5 bases). From germline, CDR1 is MNHEY and CDR2 SMNVEV (reference sequence). The V gene lost 3 bases and the J gene lost 11 bases, with 11 bases spanning the gap. The CDR3 spans 12 residues. The CDR3 bases are TGTGCCAGCAGTTTGCTCCGGGATCAGCAGTTCTTC. It is translated as CASSLLRDQQFF.

V and J are TRBV11-3 and TRBJ1-2; 7 positions match TRBD1. The germline V gene has CDR1 SGHNT and CDR2 YENEEA. The junction had 8 bases not matched to a gene; V was cut back by 5 bases and J by 8 bases. The CDR3 length is 13 residues. The CDR3 here is CASSRRQGGGYTF. CDR3 bases: TGTGCCAGCAGCCGTCGACAGGGTGGGGGCTACACCTTC.

The V gene is TRBV6-6, the J gene TRBJ2-1; the D gene is possibly TRBD2 (6 bases). Per the germline V gene, CDR1 is MNHNY and CDR2 is SVGAGI (reference sequence). V shed 5 bases and J shed 0 bases, with 11 bases lying between them. The length of the CDR3 is 15 residues. The CDR3 here is CASSALGSSYNEQFF. In nucleotides, the CDR3 is TGTGCCAGCAGTGCCCTCGGGAGCTCCTACAATGAGCAGTTCTTC.

The genes are TRBV6-5 and TRBJ2-1, with D perhaps matching TRBD2 (5 bases). Germline V gene lookup returns CDR1 MNHEY and CDR2 SVGAGI. Trimming pared 7 bases from V and 12 bases from J, leaving 19 bases between. The CDR3 sequence is 13 residues long. CDR3 sequence: CASTLTRGLGQFF. CDR3 DNA sequence: TGTGCCAGCACGCTAACTCGGGGATTAGGGCAGTTCTTC.

The rearrangement uses TRBV7-9 and TRBJ1-2, with TRBD1 matching over 7 bases. The germline V gene encodes CDR1 SEHNR and CDR2 FQNEAQ (reference sequence). There are 15 residues in the CDR3. J lost 4 bases, V lost 5 bases, and 10 bases had no gene match. The CDR3 reads CASSPTGQTSYGYTF. CDR3 nucleotide sequence: TGTGCCAGCAGCCCAACGGGACAGACATCCTATGGCTACACCTTC.

For this clone: Mismatch with germline at one junction end may stem from a read error. The rearrangement links TRBV6-5 to TRBJ2-1; 8 bases map to TRBD1. The germline gives CDR1 MNHEY, CDR2 SVGAGI. This CDR3 is 12 amino acids long. The DNA of the CDR3 is TGCGCCACGGGACAGGCTTACAATGAGCAGTTCTTC. This encodes CATGQAYNEQFF.

This rearrangement joins TRBV19 to TRBJ2-5; 7 bases are shared with TRBD2. V was pared by 3 bases and J by 2 bases, with 3 bases of the junction left unmatched. Germline V gene data show CDR1 as LNHDA and CDR2 as SQIVND (reference sequence). The CDR3 is 14 residues long. CDR3 protein: CASSMGGQQETQYF. The CDR3 DNA is TGTGCCAGTAGTATGGGAGGGCAGCAAGAGACCCAGTACTTC. Together with reference TRBV19 and TRBJ2-5, the CDR3 gives the full variable domain: DGGITQSPKYLFRKEGQNVTLSCEQNLNHDAMYWYRQDPGQGLRLIYYSQIVNDFQKGDIAEGYSVSREKKESFPLTVTSAQKNPTAFYLCASSMGGQQETQYFGPGTRLLVL.

J is TRBJ2-3 and V is TRBV28, with D hard to call. V gave up 4 bases and J gave up 2 bases, with 7 bases separating them. Germline CDR1 and CDR2: MDHEN and SYDVKM. There are 13 residues in the CDR3. CDR3: CASSSANTDTQYF. CDR3 sequence (DNA): TGTGCCAGCAGTTCCGCGAACACAGATACGCAGTATTTT.

The J gene is TRBJ2-7, the V gene TRBV7-2, with D possibly TRBD2 on 6 matching bases. Looked up from germline, CDR1 is SGHTA and CDR2 is FQGNSA. V gave up 0 bases and J gave up 5 bases, with 17 bases separating them. The CDR3 totals 16 residues. Here the CDR3 DNA reads TGTGCCAGCAGCTTAGCGTTGGGCGGGGCTCGGGACGAGCAGTACTTC. This sequence encodes CASSLALGGARDEQYF.

The chain carries TRBV19 and TRBJ2-7; the match to TRBD2 covers 8 bases. J lost 3 bases, V lost 6 bases, and 10 bases had no gene match. CDR1 is LNHDA, CDR2 SQIVND, per germline (reference sequence). There are 15 residues in the CDR3. The CDR3 loop is CASSLGGGLGYEQYF. The CDR3 coding sequence is TGTGCCAGTAGCCTCGGGGGGGGTTTGGGCTACGAGCAGTACTTC.

The rearrangement uses TRBV15 and TRBJ2-5, with 13 bases that match TRBD2. In germline, CDR1 is LNHNV, CDR2 YYDKDF (reference sequence). The CDR3 has 18 residues. V dropped 5 bases and J dropped 5; count of bases not matched to a gene: 14. CDR3 residues: CATSPPRWTSGSWETQYF. The DNA of the CDR3 is TGTGCCACCAGCCCCCCCCGTTGGACTAGCGGGAGTTGGGAGACCCAGTACTTC.

The genes are TRBV18 and TRBJ1-3; the D gene is possibly TRBD1 (5 bases). V dropped 3 bases and J dropped 0 bases, with 6 bases sitting between them. Germline V lookup: CDR1 KGHSH, CDR2 LQKENI. The CDR3 extends over 14 amino acids. The CDR3 loop reads CASSPDNSGNTIYF. CDR3 DNA: TGTGCCAGCTCACCGGACAACTCTGGAAACACCATATATTTT.

The chain recombines TRBV9 with TRBJ2-3; 9 bases line up with TRBD2. Germline V gene lookup returns CDR1 SGDLS and CDR2 YYNGEE. The length of the CDR3 is 16 residues. The V and J ends lost 6 bases and 4 bases, in that order; junction bases with no gene match: 12. CDR3 amino acids: CASKGGGAGCADTQYF. CDR3 bases: TGTGCCAGCAAGGGCGGGGGGGCCGGTTGTGCAGATACGCAGTATTTT.

This chain joins TRBV11-2 and TRBJ2-3; a weak D match, TRBD2 (6 bases). This CDR3 is built from 16 residues. The V gene's germline CDR1 is SGHAT and CDR2 FQNNGV. Between the trimmed V and J ends, which lost 2 bases and 0 bases, there was a span of 12 bases. CDR3 in amino acids: CASSLYSGLSTDTQYF. The CDR3 nucleotides are TGTGCCAGCAGCTTATATAGCGGCCTTAGCACAGATACGCAGTATTTT.